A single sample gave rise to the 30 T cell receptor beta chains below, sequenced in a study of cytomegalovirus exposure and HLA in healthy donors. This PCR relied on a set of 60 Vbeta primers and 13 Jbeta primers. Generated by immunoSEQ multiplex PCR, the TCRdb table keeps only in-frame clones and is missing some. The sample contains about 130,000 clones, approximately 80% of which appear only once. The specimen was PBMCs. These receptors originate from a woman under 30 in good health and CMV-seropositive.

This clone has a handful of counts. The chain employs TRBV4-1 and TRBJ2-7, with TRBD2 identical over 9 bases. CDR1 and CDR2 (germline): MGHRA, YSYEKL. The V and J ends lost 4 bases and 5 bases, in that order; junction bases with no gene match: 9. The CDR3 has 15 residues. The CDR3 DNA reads TGCGCCAGCAGCCGGTCGCGGGGGGGCATGGACGAGCAGTACTTC. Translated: CASSRSRGGMDEQYF.

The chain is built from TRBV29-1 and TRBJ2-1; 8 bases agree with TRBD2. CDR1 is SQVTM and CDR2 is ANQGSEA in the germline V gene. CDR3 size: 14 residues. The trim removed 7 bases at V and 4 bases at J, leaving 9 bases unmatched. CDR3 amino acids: CSALSSGAYNEQFF. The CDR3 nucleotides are TGCAGCGCGCTGAGTAGCGGGGCTTACAATGAGCAGTTCTTC.

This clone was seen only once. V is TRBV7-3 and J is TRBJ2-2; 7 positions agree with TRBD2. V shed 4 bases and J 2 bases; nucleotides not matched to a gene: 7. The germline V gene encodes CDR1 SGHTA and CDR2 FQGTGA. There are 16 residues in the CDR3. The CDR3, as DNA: TGTGCCAGCAGCTCCACGGCTAGCGGAAACACCGGGGAGCTGTTTTTT. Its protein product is CASSSTASGNTGELFF.

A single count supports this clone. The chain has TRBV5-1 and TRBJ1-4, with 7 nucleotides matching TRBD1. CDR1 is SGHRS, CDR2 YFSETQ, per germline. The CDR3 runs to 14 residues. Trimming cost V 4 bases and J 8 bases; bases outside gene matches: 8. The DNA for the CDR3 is TGCGCCAGCAGCGGTGAGGGGGCGCGGGAAAAACTGTTTTTT. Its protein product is CASSGEGAREKLFF.

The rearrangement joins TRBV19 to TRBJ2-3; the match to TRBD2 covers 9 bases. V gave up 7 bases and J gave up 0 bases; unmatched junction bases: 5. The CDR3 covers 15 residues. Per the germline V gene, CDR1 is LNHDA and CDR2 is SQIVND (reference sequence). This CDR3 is CASTSGGSSTDTQYF. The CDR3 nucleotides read TGTGCCAGTACAAGCGGGGGGTCTAGCACAGATACGCAGTATTTT.

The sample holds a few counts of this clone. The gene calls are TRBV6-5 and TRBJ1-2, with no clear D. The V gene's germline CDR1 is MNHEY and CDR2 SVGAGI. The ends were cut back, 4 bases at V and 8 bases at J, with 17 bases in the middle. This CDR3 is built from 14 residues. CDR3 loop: CASSFNDGPGGYTF. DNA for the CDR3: TGTGCCAGCAGTTTCAACGACGGTCCGGGAGGCTACACCTTC.

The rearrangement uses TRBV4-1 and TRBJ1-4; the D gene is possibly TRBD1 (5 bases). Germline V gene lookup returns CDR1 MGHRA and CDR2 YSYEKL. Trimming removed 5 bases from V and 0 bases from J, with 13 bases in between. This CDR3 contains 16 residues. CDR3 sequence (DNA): TGCGCCAGCAGCTCAGACAGTCATGCAACTAATGAAAAACTGTTTTTT. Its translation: CASSSDSHATNEKLFF.

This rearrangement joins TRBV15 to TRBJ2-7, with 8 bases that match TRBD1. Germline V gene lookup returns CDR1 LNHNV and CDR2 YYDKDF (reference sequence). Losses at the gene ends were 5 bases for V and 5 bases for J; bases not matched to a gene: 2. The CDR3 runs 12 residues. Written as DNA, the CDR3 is TGTGCCACCAGCGGACAGGGAGACGAGCAGTACTTC. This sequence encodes CATSGQGDEQYF. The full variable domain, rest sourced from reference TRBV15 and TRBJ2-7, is DAMVIQNPRYQVTQFGKPVTLSCSQTLNHNVMYWYQQKSSQAPKLLFHYYDKDFNNEADTPDNFQSRRPNTSFCFLDIRSPGLGDTAMYLCATSGQGDEQYFGPGTRLTVT.

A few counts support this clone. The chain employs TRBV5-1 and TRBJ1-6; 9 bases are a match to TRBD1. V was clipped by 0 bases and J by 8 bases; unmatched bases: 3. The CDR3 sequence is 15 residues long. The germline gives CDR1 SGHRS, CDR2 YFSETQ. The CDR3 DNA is TGCGCCAGCAGCTTGGTCGGACAGGGGTATTCACCCCTCCACTTT. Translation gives CASSLVGQGYSPLHF. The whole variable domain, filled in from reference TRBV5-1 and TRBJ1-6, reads KAGVTQTPRYLIKTRGQQVTLSCSPISGHRSVSWYQQTPGQGLQFLFEYFSETQRNKGNFPGRFSGRQFSNSRSEMNVSTLELGDSALYLCASSLVGQGYSPLHFGNGTRLTVT.

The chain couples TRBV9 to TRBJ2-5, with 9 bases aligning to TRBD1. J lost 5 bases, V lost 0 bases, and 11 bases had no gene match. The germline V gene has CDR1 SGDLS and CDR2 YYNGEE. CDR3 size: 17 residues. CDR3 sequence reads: CASSVERGTGTGETQYF. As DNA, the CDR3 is TGTGCCAGCAGCGTAGAGAGGGGAACCGGGACAGGGGAGACCCAGTACTTC.

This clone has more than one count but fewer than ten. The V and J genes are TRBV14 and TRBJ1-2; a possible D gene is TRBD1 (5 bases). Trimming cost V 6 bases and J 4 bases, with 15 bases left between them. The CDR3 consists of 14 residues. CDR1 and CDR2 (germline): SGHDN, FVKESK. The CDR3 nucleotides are TGTGCCAGCAGTTCGGCGGGGCGCACCTATGGCTACACCTTC. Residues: CASSSAGRTYGYTF.

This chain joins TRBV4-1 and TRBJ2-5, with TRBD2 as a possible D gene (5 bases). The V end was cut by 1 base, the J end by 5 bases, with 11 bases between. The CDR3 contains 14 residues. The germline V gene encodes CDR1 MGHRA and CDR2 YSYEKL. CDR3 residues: CASSQVSGVETQYF. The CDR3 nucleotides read TGCGCCAGCAGCCAAGTAAGCGGTGTGGAGACCCAGTACTTC.

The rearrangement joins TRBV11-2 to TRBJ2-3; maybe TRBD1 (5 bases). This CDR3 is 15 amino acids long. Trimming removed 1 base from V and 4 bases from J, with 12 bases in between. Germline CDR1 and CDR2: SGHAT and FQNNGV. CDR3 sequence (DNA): TGTGCCAGCAGCTTAGGTCACAGGAATGCAGATACGCAGTATTTT. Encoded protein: CASSLGHRNADTQYF.

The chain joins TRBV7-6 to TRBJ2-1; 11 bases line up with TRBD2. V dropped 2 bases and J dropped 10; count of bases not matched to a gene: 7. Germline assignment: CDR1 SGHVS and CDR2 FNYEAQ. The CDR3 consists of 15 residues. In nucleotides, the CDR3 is TGTGCCAGCAGCTTAATGGAACTAGCGGGGGAAGAGCAGTTCTTC. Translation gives CASSLMELAGEEQFF. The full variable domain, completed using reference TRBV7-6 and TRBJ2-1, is GAGVSQSPRYKVTKRGQDVALRCDPISGHVSLYWYRQALGQGPEFLTYFNYEAQQDKSGLPNDRFSAERPEGSISTLTIQRTEQRDSAMYRCASSLMELAGEEQFFGPGTRLTVL.

The CDR3 nucleotides read TGTGCCAGCAGTGGTGGGACAGTGTCTGGAAACACCATATATTTT. Protein product: CASSGGTVSGNTIYF. The chain recombines TRBV6-1 with TRBJ1-3; TRBD1 matches 7 bases. The CDR3 has 15 amino acids. Germline V gene data show CDR1 as MNHNS and CDR2 as SASEGT. The V gene end was trimmed by 4 bases and the J gene end by 1 base; junction bases not matched to a gene: 4.

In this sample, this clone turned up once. CDR3 coding DNA: TGCGCCAGCAGCCGCGTGACAAGCTCCTACGAGCAGTACTTC. Its translation is CASSRVTSSYEQYF. The gene calls are TRBV4-1 and TRBJ2-7; D is unresolved. CDR1 and CDR2 from the germline V gene are MGHRA and YSYEKL. V dropped 4 bases and J dropped 0 bases, with 10 bases sitting between them. The CDR3 consists of 14 residues.

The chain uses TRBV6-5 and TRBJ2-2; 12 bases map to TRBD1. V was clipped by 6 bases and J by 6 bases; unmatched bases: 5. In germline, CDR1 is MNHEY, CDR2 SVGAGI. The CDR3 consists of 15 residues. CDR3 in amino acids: CASRAGTGGPGELFF. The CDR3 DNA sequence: TGTGCCAGCAGGGCCGGGACAGGGGGCCCCGGGGAGCTGTTTTTT.

CDR3 sequence reads: CASTRAGFNYGYTF. CDR3 nucleotide sequence: TGTGCCAGCACAAGGGCGGGATTTAACTATGGCTACACCTTC. V and J are TRBV6-1 and TRBJ1-2; unclear D gene. V was trimmed by 7 bases and J by 1 base, leaving 13 bases between them. Germline V gene sequence: CDR1 MNHNS, CDR2 SASEGT. This CDR3 spans 14 amino acids.

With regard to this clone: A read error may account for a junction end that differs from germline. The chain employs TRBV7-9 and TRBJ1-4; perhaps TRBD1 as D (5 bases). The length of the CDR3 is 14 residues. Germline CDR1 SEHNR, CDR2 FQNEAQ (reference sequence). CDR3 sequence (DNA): TGTACCAGCAGCCCGTCGGGGGTGAATGAAAAACTGTTTTTT. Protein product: CTSSPSGVNEKLFF.

Here the CDR3 reads CASSLWAVHEQYF. The CDR3 region has the DNA TGTGCCAGCAGCTTGTGGGCAGTCCACGAGCAGTACTTC. This rearrangement joins TRBV5-8 to TRBJ2-5; D is undetermined. The end of the DNA aligns better with TRBJ2-7, so the J call may be wrong. Germline CDR1 SGHTS, CDR2 YDEGEE. CDR3 length equals 13 residues.

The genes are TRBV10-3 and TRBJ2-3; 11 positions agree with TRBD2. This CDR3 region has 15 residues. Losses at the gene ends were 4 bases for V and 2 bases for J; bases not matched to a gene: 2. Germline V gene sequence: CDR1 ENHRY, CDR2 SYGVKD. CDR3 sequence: CAISGLAGTTDTQYF. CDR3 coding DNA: TGTGCCATCAGTGGACTAGCGGGGACCACAGATACGCAGTATTTT.

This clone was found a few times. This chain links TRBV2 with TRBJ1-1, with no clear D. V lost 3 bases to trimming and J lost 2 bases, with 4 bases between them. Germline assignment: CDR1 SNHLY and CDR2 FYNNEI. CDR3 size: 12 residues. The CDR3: CASSEGNTEAFF. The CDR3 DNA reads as TGTGCCAGCAGTGAGGGCAACACTGAAGCTTTCTTT.

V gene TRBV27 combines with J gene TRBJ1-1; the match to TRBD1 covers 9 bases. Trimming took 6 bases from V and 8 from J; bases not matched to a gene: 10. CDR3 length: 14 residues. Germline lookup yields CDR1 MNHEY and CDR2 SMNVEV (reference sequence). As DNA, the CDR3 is TGTGCCAGCAGACTCACAGGGGGCGTTTCGGAAGCTTTCTTT. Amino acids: CASRLTGGVSEAFF.

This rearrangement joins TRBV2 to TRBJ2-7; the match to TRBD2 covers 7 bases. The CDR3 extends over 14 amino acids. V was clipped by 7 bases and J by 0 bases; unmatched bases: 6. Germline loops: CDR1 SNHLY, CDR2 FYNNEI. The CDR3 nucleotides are TGTGCCAGCACCTGGCGGGAGTTCTCCTACGAGCAGTACTTC. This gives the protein CASTWREFSYEQYF. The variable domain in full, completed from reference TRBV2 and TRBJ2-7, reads EPEVTQTPSHQVTQMGQEVILRCVPISNHLYFYWYRQILGQKVEFLVSFYNNEISEKSEIFDDQFSVERPDGSNFTLKIRSTKLEDSAMYFCASTWREFSYEQYFGPGTRLTVT.

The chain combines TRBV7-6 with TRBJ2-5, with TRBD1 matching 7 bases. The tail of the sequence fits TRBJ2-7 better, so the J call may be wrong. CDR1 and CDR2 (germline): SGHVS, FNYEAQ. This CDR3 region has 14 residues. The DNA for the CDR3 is TGTGCCAGCAGCCTGGAGACAGGGACCTACGAGCAGTACTTC. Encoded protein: CASSLETGTYEQYF.

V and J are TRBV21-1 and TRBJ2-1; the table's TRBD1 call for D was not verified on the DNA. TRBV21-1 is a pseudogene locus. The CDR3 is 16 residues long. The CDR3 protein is CASSNRDRDSYNEQFF. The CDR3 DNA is TGTGCCAGCAGCAACCGGGACAGGGACTCCTACAATGAGCAGTTCTTC.

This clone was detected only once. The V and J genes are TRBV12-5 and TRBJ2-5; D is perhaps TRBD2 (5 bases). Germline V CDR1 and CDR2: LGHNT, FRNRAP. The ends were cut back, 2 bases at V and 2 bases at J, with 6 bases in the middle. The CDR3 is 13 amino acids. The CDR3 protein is CASGLTGQETQYF. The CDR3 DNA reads TGTGCTAGTGGTTTGACGGGGCAAGAGACCCAGTACTTC.

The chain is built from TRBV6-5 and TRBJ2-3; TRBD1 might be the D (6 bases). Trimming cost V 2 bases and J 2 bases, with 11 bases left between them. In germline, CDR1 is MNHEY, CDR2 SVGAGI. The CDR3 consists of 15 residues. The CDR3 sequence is CASSYQRDTTDTQYF. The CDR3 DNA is TGTGCCAGCAGTTACCAAAGGGACACCACAGATACGCAGTATTTT.

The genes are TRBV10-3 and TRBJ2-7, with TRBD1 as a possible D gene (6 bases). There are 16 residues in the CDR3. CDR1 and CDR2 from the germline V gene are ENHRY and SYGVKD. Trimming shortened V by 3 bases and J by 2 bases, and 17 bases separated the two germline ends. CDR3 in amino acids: CAISDPGQKEPYEQYF. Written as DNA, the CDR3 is TGTGCCATCAGTGATCCCGGACAGAAGGAACCCTACGAGCAGTACTTC.

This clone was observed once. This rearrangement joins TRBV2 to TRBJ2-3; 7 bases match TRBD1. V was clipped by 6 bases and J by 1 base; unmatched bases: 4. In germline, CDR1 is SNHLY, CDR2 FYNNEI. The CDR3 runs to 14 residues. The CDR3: CASSTGAGTDTQYF. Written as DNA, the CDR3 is TGTGCCAGCAGCACAGGGGCCGGCACAGATACGCAGTATTTT.